What follows describes a single T cell receptor (beta chain). The protocol was immunoSEQ multiplex PCR, while the TCRdb copy is restricted to in-frame clones and leaves out a portion. This sample has approximately 18,000 clones, with roughly nine tenths found just once. The length of the CDR3 is 12 residues. V lost 1 base to trimming and J lost 8 bases, with 7 bases between them. The germline V gene encodes CDR1 SGHNT and CDR2 YYREEE (reference sequence). Healthy controls were blood donors with median age around 57 years (range roughly 21-70) and more than 45% female. This record comes from a study of somatic mutations in cytotoxic T cells in rheumatoid arthritis. At the level of the study: At nearly 100% purity, some V beta antibody-stained T-cell populations were flow-sorted, and these included V beta1+ cells that were sequenced for TCRB.

This rearrangement joins TRBV5-4 to TRBJ2-1; tentative D call: TRBD2 (5 bases). This clonotype originated in a man aged 35 to 55 in good health. The specimen was CD8+ T cells sorted from blood. The CDR3 sequence is CASSLWGDEQFF. CDR3 nucleotides: TGTGCCAGCAGCTTGTGGGGAGATGAGCAGTTCTTC.